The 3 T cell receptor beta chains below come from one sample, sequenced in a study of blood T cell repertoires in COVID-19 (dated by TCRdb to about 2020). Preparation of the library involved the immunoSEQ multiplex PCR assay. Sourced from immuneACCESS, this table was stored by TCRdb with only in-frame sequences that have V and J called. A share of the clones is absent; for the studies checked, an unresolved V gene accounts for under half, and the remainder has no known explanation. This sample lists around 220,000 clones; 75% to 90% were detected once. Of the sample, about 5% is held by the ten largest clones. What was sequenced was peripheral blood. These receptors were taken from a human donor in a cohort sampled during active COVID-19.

The CDR3, as DNA: TGTGCCAGCAGCGTAGCCCAGGGGGGACCAGATACGCAGTATTTT. It translates to CASSVAQGGPDTQYF. The chain has TRBV9 and TRBJ2-3; possibly TRBD1 for D (7 bases). This CDR3 has 15 residues. With 0 bases removed from V and 4 bases from J, the gap between germline ends came to 12 bases. The germline V gene has CDR1 SGDLS and CDR2 YYNGEE.

The CDR3 DNA is TGTGCCAGCAGCCGGGTAGCGGGAGGCCCCGGGGAGCTGTTTTTT. Amino acid sequence: CASSRVAGGPGELFF. The chain uses TRBV2 and TRBJ2-2; 10 nucleotides line up with TRBD2. The CDR3 is made up of 15 amino acids. The V gene end was trimmed by 6 bases and the J gene end by 6 bases; junction bases not matched to a gene: 7. Germline CDR1 reads SNHLY; CDR2 reads FYNNEI.

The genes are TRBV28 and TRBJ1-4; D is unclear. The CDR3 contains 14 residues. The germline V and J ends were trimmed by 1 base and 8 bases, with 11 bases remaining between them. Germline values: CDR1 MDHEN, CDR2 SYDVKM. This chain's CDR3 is CASSLFMPEEKLFF. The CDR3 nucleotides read TGTGCCAGCAGTTTATTTATGCCTGAGGAAAAACTGTTTTTT.